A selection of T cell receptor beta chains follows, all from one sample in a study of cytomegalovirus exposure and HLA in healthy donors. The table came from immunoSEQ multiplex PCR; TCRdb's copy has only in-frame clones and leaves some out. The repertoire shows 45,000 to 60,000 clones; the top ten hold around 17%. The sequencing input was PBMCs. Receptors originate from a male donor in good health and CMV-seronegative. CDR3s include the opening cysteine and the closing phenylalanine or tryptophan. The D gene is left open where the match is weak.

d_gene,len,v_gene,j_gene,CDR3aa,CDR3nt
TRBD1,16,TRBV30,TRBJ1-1,CAWSYAGTGFLSEAFF,TGTGCCTGGAGTTATGCCGGGACAGGGTTTTTGAGTGAAGCTTTCTTT
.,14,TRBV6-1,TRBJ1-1,CASSELQVYTEAFF,TGTGCCAGCAGTGAATTACAGGTATACACTGAAGCTTTCTTT
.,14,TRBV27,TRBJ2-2,CASTGRVSTGELFF,TGTGCCAGCACGGGTCGGGTTAGCACCGGGGAGCTGTTTTTT
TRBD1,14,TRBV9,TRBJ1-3,CASGTQGTGNTIYF,TGTGCCAGCGGGACACAGGGGACTGGAAACACCATATATTTT
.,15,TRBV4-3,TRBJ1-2,CASSQGAGAGYGYTF,TGCGCCAGCAGTCAAGGGGCGGGGGCTGGCTATGGCTACACCTTC
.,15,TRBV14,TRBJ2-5,CASSQDTGYQETQYF,TGTGCCAGCAGCCAAGACACCGGTTACCAAGAGACCCAGTACTTC
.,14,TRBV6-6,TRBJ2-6,CASSPTSGANVLTF,TGTGCCAGCAGTCCAACTTCTGGGGCCAACGTCCTGACTTTC
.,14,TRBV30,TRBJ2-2,CAWSVWGNTGELFF,TGTGCCTGGAGTGTGTGGGGCAACACCGGGGAGCTGTTTTTT
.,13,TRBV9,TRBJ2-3,CASSADSADTQYF,TGTGCCAGCAGCGCAGACAGCGCAGATACGCAGTATTTT
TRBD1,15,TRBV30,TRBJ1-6,CAWSGGTGPLSPLHF,TGTGCCTGGAGTGGCGGGACAGGCCCCCTTTCACCCCTCCACTTT
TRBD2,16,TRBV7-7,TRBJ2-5,CASSKSGTGWGETQYF,TGTGCTAGCAGCAAAAGCGGGACTGGATGGGGAGAGACCCAGTACTTC
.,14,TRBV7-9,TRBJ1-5,CASSLVGENQPQHF,TGTGCCAGCAGCTTAGTCGGGGAAAATCAGCCCCAGCATTTT
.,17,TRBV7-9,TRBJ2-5,CASSLGQVAGYQETQYF,TGTGCCAGCAGCTTGGGGCAGGTCGCGGGGTACCAAGAGACCCAGTACTTC
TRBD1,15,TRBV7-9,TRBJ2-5,CASRPFTGVGETQYF,TGTGCCAGCAGACCTTTCACAGGGGTGGGAGAGACCCAGTACTTC
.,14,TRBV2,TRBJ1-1,CASSEKGRGTEAFF,TGTGCCAGCAGTGAAAAGGGGAGGGGCACTGAAGCTTTCTTT
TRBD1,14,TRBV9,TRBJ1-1,CASGELQGGTEAFF,TGTGCCAGCGGAGAACTACAGGGGGGCACTGAAGCTTTCTTT
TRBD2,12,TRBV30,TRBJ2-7,CAWSAWGGEQYF,TGTGCCTGGAGTGCCTGGGGGGGCGAGCAGTACTTC
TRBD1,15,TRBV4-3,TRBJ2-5,CASSQSGTGKETQYF,TGCGCCAGCAGCCAAAGTGGGACAGGGAAGGAGACCCAGTACTTC
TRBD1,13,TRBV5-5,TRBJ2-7,CASGSGTGTEQYF,TGTGCCAGCGGATCCGGGACAGGGACCGAGCAGTACTTC
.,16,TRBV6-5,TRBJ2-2,CASSSPHLRDTGELFF,TGTGCCAGCAGTTCACCGCATTTACGGGACACCGGGGAGCTGTTTTTT
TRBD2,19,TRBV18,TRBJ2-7,CASSRTGTSGRRSSYEQYF,TGTGCCAGCTCACGTACCGGGACTAGCGGGCGTCGAAGCTCCTACGAGCAGTACTTC
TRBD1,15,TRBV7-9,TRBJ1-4,CASSLMLGQPEKLFF,TGTGCCAGCAGCTTAATGCTGGGACAGCCTGAAAAACTGTTTTTT
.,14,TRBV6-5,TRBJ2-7,CASSYFTGRGEQYF,TGTGCCAGCAGTTACTTCACAGGGAGAGGCGAGCAGTACTTC
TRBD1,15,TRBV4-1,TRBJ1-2,CASSHGDRVLGGYTF,TGCGCCAGCAGCCACGGAGACAGGGTCCTCGGTGGCTACACCTTC
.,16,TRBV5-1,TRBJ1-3,CASSLDVVSGGNTIYF,TGCGCCAGCAGCCTCGACGTCGTTTCGGGAGGAAACACCATATATTTT
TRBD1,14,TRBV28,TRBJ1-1,CASRGTGLNTEAFF,TGTGCCAGCAGGGGGACAGGGCTGAACACTGAAGCTTTCTTT
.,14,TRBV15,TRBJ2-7,CATSRGATDYEQYF,TGTGCCACCAGCAGAGGAGCAACAGACTACGAGCAGTACTTC
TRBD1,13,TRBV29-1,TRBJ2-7,CSVAGTGGQGQYF,TGCAGCGTTGCCGGGACAGGGGGCCAAGGGCAGTACTTC
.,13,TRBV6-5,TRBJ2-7,CASSYSRAYEQYF,TGTGCCAGCAGTTACTCTAGAGCCTACGAGCAGTACTTC
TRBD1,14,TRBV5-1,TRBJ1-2,CASSPGTANYGYTF,TGCGCCAGCAGCCCGGGGACAGCTAACTATGGCTACACCTTC
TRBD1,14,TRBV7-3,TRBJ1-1,CASSPRQGGTEAFF,TGTGCCAGCAGCCCCCGACAGGGAGGCACTGAAGCTTTCTTT
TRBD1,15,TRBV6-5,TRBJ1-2,CASSYGDRGLEGYTF,TGTGCCAGCAGTTACGGTGACAGGGGGCTTGAGGGCTACACCTTC
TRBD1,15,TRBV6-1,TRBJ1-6,CASRQGSSYNSPLHF,TGTGCCAGCAGACAGGGGAGCTCCTATAATTCACCCCTCCACTTT
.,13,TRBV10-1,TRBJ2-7,CASSQGNTYEQYF,TGCGCCAGCAGTCAGGGGAACACCTACGAGCAGTACTTC
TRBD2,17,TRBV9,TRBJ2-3,CASSVPWRGGVPDTQYF,TGTGCCAGCAGCGTCCCGTGGCGGGGGGGCGTCCCAGATACGCAGTATTTT
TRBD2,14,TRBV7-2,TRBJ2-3,CASRRGGAPYTQYF,TGTGCCAGCAGACGGGGGGGGGCCCCCTATACGCAGTATTTT
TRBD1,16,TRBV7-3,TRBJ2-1,CASSTTGLGSYNEQFF,TGTGCCAGCAGCACGACAGGGCTTGGCTCCTACAATGAGCAGTTCTTC
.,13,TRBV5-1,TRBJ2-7,CASRREQGSKQYF,TGCGCCAGCAGACGGGAACAGGGCAGCAAGCAGTACTTC
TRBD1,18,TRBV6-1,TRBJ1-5,CASSEPGGYVMSNQPQHF,TGTGCCAGCAGTGAGCCAGGGGGATATGTCATGAGCAATCAGCCCCAGCATTTT
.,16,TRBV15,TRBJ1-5,CATSRSTFDSNQPQHF,TGTGCCACCAGCAGGAGTACCTTTGATAGCAATCAGCCCCAGCATTTT
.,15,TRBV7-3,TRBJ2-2,CASSPRPRDTGELFF,TGTGCCAGCAGCCCACGCCCCCGGGACACCGGGGAGCTGTTTTTT
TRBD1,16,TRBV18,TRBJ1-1,CASSSRARGLDTEAFF,TGTGCCAGCTCTTCGAGGGCCAGGGGGCTGGACACTGAAGCTTTCTTT
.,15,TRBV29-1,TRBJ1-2,CSVEDDKGVGFGYTF,TGCAGCGTTGAAGATGATAAGGGGGTAGGCTTTGGCTACACCTTC
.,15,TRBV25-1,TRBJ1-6,CASSASSGPNSPLHF,TGTGCCAGCAGTGCAAGCAGCGGACCAAATTCACCCCTCCACTTT
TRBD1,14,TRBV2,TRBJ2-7,CASSSFRDSYEQYF,TGTGCCAGCAGTTCTTTCCGGGACAGTTACGAGCAGTACTTC
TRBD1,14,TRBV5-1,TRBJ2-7,CASSLQGASYEQYF,TGCGCCAGCAGCTTGCAGGGGGCCTCCTACGAGCAGTACTTC
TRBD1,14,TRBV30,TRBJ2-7,CAWSGGTGVPEQYF,TGTGCCTGGAGTGGGGGGACAGGGGTCCCCGAGCAGTACTTC
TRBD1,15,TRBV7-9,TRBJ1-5,CASSLGDRVDQPQHF,TGTGCCAGCAGCTTAGGTGACAGGGTGGACCAGCCCCAGCATTTT
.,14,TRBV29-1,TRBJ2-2,CSVGSSANTGELFF,TGCAGCGTTGGGAGCTCTGCGAACACCGGGGAGCTGTTTTTT
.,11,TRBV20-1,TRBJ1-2,CSAEIGGGYTF,TGCAGCGCGGAGATAGGTGGTGGCTACACCTTC
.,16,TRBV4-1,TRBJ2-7,CASSQAGALSSYEQYF,TGCGCCAGCAGCCAAGCAGGGGCGCTCTCCTCCTACGAGCAGTACTTC
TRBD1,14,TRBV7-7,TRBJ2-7,CASSHGQGGYEQYF,TGCGCTAGCAGCCATGGACAGGGCGGCTACGAGCAGTACTTC
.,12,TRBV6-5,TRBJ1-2,CASSSMGLPVAF,TGTGCCAGCAGTTCCATGGGACTCCCGGTCGCCTTC
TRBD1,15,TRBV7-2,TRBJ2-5,CASSGTGTGAETQYF,TGTGCCAGCAGCGGGACCGGGACAGGGGCAGAGACCCAGTACTTC
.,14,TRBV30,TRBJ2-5,CAWSGTRLQETQYF,TGTGCCTGGAGTGGGACAAGACTTCAAGAGACCCAGTACTTC
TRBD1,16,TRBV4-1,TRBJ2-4,CASSQEDRGAKNIQYF,TGCGCCAGCAGCCAAGAGGACAGGGGTGCCAAAAACATTCAGTACTTC
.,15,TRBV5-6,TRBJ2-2,CASSRVGLFTGELFF,TGTGCCAGCAGCCGGGTAGGACTATTCACCGGGGAGCTGTTTTTT
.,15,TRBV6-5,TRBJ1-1,CASRTPPGGETEAFF,TGTGCCAGCAGGACCCCCCCGGGGGGGGAGACTGAAGCTTTCTTT
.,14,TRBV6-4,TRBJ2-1,CASSDSQGHNEQFF,TGTGCCAGCAGTGACTCACAGGGCCACAATGAGCAGTTCTTC
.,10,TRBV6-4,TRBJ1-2,CAREDYSYTF,TGTGCCAGGGAGGATTATAGCTACACCTTC